This T cell receptor beta chain was sequenced for a study of molecular identifiers for immune sequencing clone quantification. Worth noting for this clonotype: The antigen is unknown.

TCRdb independently ran MiXCR on the PCR reads; one entry per CDR3 protein. The sample records hundreds of thousands of distinct CDR3 sequences, about 23% being singletons. Germline values: CDR1 SGHDN, CDR2 FVKESK. This CDR3 has 16 residues. Trimming removed 5 bases from V and 2 bases from J, with 19 bases in between. General study points: Among 850,000 to 1,000,000 naive cells, spiked Jurkat TCR RNA from a single cell was reportedly detectable. Effector cells kept over 98% of their molecules in clones above 20 RNA copies, while naive cells kept under 1% there.

The chain recombines TRBV14 with TRBJ2-7, with D possibly being TRBD2 (6 bases). The receptor's source is a human donor in good health. Some libraries in this study had Jurkat cell RNA spiked in. Material for sequencing was naive CD8+ T cells from blood, with Jurkat cell RNA spiked in. Specified subset: FACS-sorted CD8+CD4-CCR7+CD45RA+ naive T cells. The CDR3: CASSSTTRDFTYEQYF. CDR3 coding DNA: TGTGCCAGCAGCTCGACGACCCGGGACTTTACCTACGAGCAGTACTTC.